Included here is one T cell receptor (beta chain) sequence, with context. TCRdb keeps only in-frame clones here, not all; method: immunoSEQ multiplex PCR. Of fewer than 250,000 clones in the sample, roughly four fifths were seen once. These data belong to a study of blood T cell repertoires in COVID-19. Looking at the study overall: PBMCs, B-cell-depleted T cells, or T cells provided the cDNA or gDNA that made up the material.

Trimming took 4 bases from V and 8 from J, leaving 16 bases between them. Germline CDR1 SGDLS, CDR2 YYNGEE. This CDR3 has 15 residues. Sequenced input: peripheral blood. This chain uses TRBV9 with TRBJ1-6; D possibly corresponds to TRBD1 (6 bases). This TCR came from a woman in her forties or fifties with acute or convalescent COVID-19. The CDR3 bases are TGTGCCAGCAGCCCGCTCCCTCAGGGGTATTCACCCCTCCACTTT. Translation: CASSPLPQGYSPLHF.